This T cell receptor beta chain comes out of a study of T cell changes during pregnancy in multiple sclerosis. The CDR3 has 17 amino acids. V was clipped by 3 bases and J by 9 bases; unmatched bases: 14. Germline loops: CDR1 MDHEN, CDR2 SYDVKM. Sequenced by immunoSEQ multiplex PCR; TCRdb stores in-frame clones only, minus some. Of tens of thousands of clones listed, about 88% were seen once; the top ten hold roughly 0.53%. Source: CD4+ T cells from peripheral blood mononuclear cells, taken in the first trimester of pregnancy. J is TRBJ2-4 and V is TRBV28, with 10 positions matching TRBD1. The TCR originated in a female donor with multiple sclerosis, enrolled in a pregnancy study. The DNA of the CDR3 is TGTGCCAGCAGTTTCACAGAGGGGACAGGGGCGAGAGGCATTCAGTACTTC. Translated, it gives CASSFTEGTGARGIQYF.